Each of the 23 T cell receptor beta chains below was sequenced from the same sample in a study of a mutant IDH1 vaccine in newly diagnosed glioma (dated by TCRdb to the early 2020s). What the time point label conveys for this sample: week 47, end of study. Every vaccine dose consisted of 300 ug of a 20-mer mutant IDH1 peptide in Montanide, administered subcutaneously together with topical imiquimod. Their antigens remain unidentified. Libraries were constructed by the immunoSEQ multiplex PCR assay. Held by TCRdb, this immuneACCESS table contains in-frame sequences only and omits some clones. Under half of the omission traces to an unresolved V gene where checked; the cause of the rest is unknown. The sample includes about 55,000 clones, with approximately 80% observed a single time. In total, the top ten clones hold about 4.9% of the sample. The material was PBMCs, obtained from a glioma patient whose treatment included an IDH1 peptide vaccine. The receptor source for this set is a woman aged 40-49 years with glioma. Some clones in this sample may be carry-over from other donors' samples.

CDR3 sequence reads: CASSPDRSSGNTIYF. The DNA for the CDR3 is TGTGCCAGCTCACCAGACAGGAGCTCTGGAAACACCATATATTTT. The rearrangement uses TRBV18 and TRBJ1-3, with TRBD1 as a possible D gene (6 bases). This CDR3 comprises 15 residues. The germline V and J ends were trimmed by 2 bases and 0 bases, with 8 bases remaining between them. CDR1 is KGHSH and CDR2 is LQKENI in the germline V gene.

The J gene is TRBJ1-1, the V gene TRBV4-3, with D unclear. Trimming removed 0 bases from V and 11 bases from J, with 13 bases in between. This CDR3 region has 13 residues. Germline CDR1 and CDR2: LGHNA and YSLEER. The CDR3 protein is CASSQDMGAGAFF. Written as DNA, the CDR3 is TGCGCCAGCAGCCAAGATATGGGAGCCGGGGCTTTCTTT.

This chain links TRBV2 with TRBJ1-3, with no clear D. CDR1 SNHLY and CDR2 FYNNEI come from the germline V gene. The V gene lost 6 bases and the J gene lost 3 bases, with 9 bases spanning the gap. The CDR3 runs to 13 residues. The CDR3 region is CASSLQFGNTIYF. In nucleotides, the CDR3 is TGTGCCAGCAGCCTACAGTTTGGAAACACCATATATTTT. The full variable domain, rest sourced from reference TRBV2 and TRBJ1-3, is EPEVTQTPSHQVTQMGQEVILRCVPISNHLYFYWYRQILGQKVEFLVSFYNNEISEKSEIFDDQFSVERPDGSNFTLKIRSTKLEDSAMYFCASSLQFGNTIYFGEGSWLTVV.

The CDR3 region is CASSLDTSHQPQHF. The CDR3 DNA sequence: TGTGCCAGCAGCCTTGACACTTCCCATCAGCCCCAGCATTTT. V and J are TRBV2 and TRBJ1-5; D unclear. The germline gives CDR1 SNHLY, CDR2 FYNNEI. This CDR3 is built from 14 residues. Trimming cost V 6 bases and J 5 bases, with 14 bases left between them. Together with reference TRBV2 and TRBJ1-5, the CDR3 gives the full variable domain: EPEVTQTPSHQVTQMGQEVILRCVPISNHLYFYWYRQILGQKVEFLVSFYNNEISEKSEIFDDQFSVERPDGSNFTLKIRSTKLEDSAMYFCASSLDTSHQPQHFGDGTRLSIL.

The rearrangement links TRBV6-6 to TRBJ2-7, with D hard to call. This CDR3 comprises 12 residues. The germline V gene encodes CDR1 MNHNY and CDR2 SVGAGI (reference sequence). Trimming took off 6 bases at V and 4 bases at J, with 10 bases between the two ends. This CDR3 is CASSPPRYEQYF. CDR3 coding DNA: TGTGCCAGCAGCCCACCCCGGTACGAGCAGTACTTC.

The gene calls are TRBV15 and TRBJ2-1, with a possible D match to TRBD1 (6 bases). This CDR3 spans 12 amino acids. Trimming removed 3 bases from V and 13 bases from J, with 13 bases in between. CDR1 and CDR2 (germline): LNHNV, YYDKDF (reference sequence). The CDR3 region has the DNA TGTGCCACCAGCAGGGCCATGGGACAACAGTTCTTC. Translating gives CATSRAMGQQFF.

The CDR3 region is CASSEEGGFTGELFF. CDR3 coding DNA: TGTGCCAGCAGTGAAGAGGGGGGATTCACCGGGGAGCTGTTTTTT. This chain connects TRBV2 to TRBJ2-2, with D possibly called TRBD1 or TRBD2 (6 bases each). The germline V and J ends were trimmed by 1 base and 4 bases, with 10 bases remaining between them. The CDR3 is 15 amino acids. Germline V gene lookup returns CDR1 SNHLY and CDR2 FYNNEI. The full variable domain, completed using reference TRBV2 and TRBJ2-2, is EPEVTQTPSHQVTQMGQEVILRCVPISNHLYFYWYRQILGQKVEFLVSFYNNEISEKSEIFDDQFSVERPDGSNFTLKIRSTKLEDSAMYFCASSEEGGFTGELFFGEGSRLTVL.

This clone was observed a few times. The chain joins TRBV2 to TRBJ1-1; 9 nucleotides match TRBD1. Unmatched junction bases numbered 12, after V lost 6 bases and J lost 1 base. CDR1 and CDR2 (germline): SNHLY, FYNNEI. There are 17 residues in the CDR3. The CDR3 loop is CASRTGGSLMRNTEAFF. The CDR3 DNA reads TGTGCCAGCAGGACAGGGGGTTCCCTAATGCGGAACACTGAAGCTTTCTTT.

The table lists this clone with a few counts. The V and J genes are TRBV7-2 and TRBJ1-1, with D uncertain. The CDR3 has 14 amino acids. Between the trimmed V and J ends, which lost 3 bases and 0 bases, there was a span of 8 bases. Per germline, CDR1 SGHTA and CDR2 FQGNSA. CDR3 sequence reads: CASSFAGMNTEAFF. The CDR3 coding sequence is TGTGCCAGCAGCTTTGCAGGCATGAACACTGAAGCTTTCTTT. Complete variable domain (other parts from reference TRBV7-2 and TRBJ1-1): GAGVSQSPSNKVTEKGKDVELRCDPISGHTALYWYRQSLGQGLEFLIYFQGNSAPDKSGLPSDRFSAERTGGSVSTLTIQRTQQEDSAVYLCASSFAGMNTEAFFGQGTRLTVV.

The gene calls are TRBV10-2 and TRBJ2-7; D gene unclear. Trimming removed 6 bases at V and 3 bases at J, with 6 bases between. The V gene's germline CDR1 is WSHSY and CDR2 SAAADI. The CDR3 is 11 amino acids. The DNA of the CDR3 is TGCGCCAGCAGCCCACACTACGAGCAGTACTTC. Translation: CASSPHYEQYF.

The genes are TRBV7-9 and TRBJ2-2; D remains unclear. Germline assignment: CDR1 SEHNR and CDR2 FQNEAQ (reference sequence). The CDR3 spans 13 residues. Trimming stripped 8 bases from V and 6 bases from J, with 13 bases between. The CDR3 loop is CASAQSIPGELFF. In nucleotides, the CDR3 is TGTGCCAGCGCGCAGTCCATCCCCGGGGAGCTGTTTTTT.

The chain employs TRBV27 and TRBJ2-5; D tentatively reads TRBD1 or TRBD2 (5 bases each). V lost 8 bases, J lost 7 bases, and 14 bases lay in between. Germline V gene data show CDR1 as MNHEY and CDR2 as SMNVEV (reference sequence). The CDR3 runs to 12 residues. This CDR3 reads CASGTPGRTQYF. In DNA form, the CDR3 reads TGTGCCAGCGGGACCCCGGGGAGGACCCAGTACTTC.

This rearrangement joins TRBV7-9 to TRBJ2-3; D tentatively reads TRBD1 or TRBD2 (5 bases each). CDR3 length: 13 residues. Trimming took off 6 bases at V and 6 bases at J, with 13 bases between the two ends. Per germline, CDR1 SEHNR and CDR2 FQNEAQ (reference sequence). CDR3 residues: CASREGTPDTQYF. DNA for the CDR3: TGTGCCAGCAGGGAAGGGACCCCCGATACGCAGTATTTT.

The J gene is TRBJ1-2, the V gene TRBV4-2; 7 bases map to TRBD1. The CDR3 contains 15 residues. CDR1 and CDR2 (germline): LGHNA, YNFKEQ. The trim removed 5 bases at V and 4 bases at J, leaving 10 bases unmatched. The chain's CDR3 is CASSSRGSGGYGYTF. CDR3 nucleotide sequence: TGTGCCAGCAGCTCGAGGGGTTCAGGGGGCTATGGCTACACCTTC.

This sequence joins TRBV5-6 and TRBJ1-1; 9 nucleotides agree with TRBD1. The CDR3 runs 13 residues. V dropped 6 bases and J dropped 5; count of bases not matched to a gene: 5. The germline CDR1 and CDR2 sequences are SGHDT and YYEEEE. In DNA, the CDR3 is TGTGCCAGCACGACAGGGGGGTTAACTGAAGCTTTCTTT. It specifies CASTTGGLTEAFF.

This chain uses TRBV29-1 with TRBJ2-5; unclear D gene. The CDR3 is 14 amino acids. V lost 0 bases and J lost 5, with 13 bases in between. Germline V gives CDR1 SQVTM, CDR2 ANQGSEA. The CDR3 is CSVEDTGFEETQYF. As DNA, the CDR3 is TGCAGCGTTGAAGATACCGGGTTCGAGGAGACCCAGTACTTC.

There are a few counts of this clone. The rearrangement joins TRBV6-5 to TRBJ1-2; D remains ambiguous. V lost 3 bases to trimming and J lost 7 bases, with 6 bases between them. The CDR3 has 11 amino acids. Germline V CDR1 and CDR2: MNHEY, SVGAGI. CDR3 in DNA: TGTGCCAGCAGTTATAATGGTGGCTACACCTTC. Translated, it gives CASSYNGGYTF.

CDR3 nucleotides: TGTGCCAGCAGTTACGGCGGAAACACCATATATTTT. This gives the protein CASSYGGNTIYF. This chain links TRBV6-6 with TRBJ1-3, with D unclear. The CDR3 covers 12 residues. Trimming shortened V by 2 bases and J by 4 bases, and 3 bases separated the two germline ends. Germline lookup yields CDR1 MNHNY and CDR2 SVGAGI (reference sequence).

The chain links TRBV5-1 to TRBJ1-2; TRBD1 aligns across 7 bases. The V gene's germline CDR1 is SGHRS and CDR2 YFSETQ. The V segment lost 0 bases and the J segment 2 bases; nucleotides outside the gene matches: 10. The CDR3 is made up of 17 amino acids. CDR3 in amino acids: CASSLVALMDRNYGYTF. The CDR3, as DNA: TGCGCCAGCAGCTTGGTAGCCCTAATGGACAGGAACTATGGCTACACCTTC.

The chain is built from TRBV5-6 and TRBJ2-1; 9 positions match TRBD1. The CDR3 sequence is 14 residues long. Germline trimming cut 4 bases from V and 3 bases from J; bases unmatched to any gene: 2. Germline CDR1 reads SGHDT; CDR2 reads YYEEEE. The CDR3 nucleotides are TGTGCCAGCAGCCCGACAGGGGGCTACAATGAGCAGTTCTTC. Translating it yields CASSPTGGYNEQFF. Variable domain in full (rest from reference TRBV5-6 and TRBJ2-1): DAGVTQSPTHLIKTRGQQVTLRCSPKSGHDTVSWYQQALGQGPQFIFQYYEEEERQRGNFPDRFSGHQFPNYSSELNVNALLLGDSALYLCASSPTGGYNEQFFGPGTRLTVL.

CDR3 amino acids: CASSETGTYNYGYTF. In DNA, the CDR3 is TGTGCCAGCAGTGAAACAGGGACTTACAACTATGGCTACACCTTC. The chain is built from TRBV2 and TRBJ1-2, with a weak D call TRBD1 (6 bases). CDR1 and CDR2 (germline): SNHLY, FYNNEI. V lost 2 bases, J lost 2 bases, and 12 bases lay in between. The CDR3 has 15 residues. The variable domain in full, completed from reference TRBV2 and TRBJ1-2, reads EPEVTQTPSHQVTQMGQEVILRCVPISNHLYFYWYRQILGQKVEFLVSFYNNEISEKSEIFDDQFSVERPDGSNFTLKIRSTKLEDSAMYFCASSETGTYNYGYTFGSGTRLTVV.

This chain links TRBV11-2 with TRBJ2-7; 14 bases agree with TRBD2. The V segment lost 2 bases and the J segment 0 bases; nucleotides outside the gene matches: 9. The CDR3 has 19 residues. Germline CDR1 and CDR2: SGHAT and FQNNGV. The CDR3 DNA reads TGTGCCAGCAGCTTATGGGGACTAGCGGGAGCAGGCTCCTCCTACGAGCAGTACTTC. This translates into CASSLWGLAGAGSSYEQYF. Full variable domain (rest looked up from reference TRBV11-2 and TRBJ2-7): EAGVAQSPRYKIIEKRQSVAFWCNPISGHATLYWYQQILGQGPKLLIQFQNNGVVDDSQLPKDRFSAERLKGVDSTLKIQPAKLEDSAVYLCASSLWGLAGAGSSYEQYFGPGTRLTVT.

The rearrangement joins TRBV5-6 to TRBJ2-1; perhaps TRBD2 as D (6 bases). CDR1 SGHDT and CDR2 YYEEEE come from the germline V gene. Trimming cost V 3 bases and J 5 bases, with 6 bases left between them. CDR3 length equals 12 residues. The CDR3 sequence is CASSWGDNEQFF. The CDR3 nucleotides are TGTGCCAGCAGCTGGGGGGACAATGAGCAGTTCTTC. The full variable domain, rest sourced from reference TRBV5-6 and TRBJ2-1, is DAGVTQSPTHLIKTRGQQVTLRCSPKSGHDTVSWYQQALGQGPQFIFQYYEEEERQRGNFPDRFSGHQFPNYSSELNVNALLLGDSALYLCASSWGDNEQFFGPGTRLTVL.